Sequencing of this T cell receptor (beta chain) was carried out in a study of shared clonotypes between healthy human individuals. The CDR3 has 15 amino acids. V was trimmed by 4 bases and J by 1 base, leaving 13 bases between them. Germline CDR1 and CDR2: MGHRA and YSYEKL. Sorted subsets were amplified in replicate PCRs using 200 to 250 ng DNA, about 30,000 T cell genomes. Generated by immunoSEQ multiplex PCR, the TCRdb table keeps only in-frame clones and is missing some. The profile shows around 2.3 million clones, approximately 95% of them singletons. The sequenced material came from naive CD4+ T cells sorted from blood. Subset specified: CD45RA+ positively selected. This rearrangement joins TRBV4-1 to TRBJ1-1; D is ambiguous. This clonotype was sampled from a man between 18 and 29 years old in good health. CDR3 protein: CASSLQSRGNTEAFF. The CDR3, as DNA: TGCGCCAGCAGCCTCCAGTCCCGGGGGAACACTGAAGCTTTCTTT.